Each of the 26 T cell receptor beta chains below was sequenced from the same sample in a study of cytomegalovirus exposure and HLA in healthy donors (dated by TCRdb to 2016 to 2017). The library relied on the immunoSEQ multiplex PCR assay. For the multiplex PCR, a mixture combining 60 forward primers for TCR Vbeta segments and 13 reverse primers for TCR Jbeta segments was used. The table comes from immuneACCESS by way of TCRdb, which keeps in-frame sequences with V and J called. Part of the clones is missing from these tables; in studies checked, under half for an unresolved V gene and the rest for unknown reasons. In all, the sample holds about 94,000 clones, and approximately 78% of those were seen once. Approximately 0.8% of the sample rests with the top ten. Sequenced: PBMCs. These receptors all come from a woman in her fifties or sixties in good health and CMV-seronegative.

This chain joins TRBV18 and TRBJ1-1; D possibly corresponds to TRBD1 (5 bases). Germline CDR1 is KGHSH and CDR2 is LQKENI. The CDR3 runs to 16 residues. Trimming removed 1 base at V and 0 bases at J, with 12 bases between. The CDR3 DNA reads as TGTGCCAGCTCACCACGGGGGGTTAATATGAACACTGAAGCTTTCTTT. This translates into CASSPRGVNMNTEAFF.

In its sample, this clone was seen a few times. The rearrangement joins TRBV5-1 to TRBJ2-1; 10 positions match TRBD2. This CDR3 comprises 16 residues. CDR1 is SGHRS, CDR2 YFSETQ, per germline. The trim removed 5 bases at V and 2 bases at J, leaving 7 bases unmatched. CDR3 residues: CASSSRTSGAYNEQFF. The DNA for the CDR3 is TGCGCCAGCAGTTCACGGACTAGCGGAGCCTACAATGAGCAGTTCTTC.

This rearrangement joins TRBV6-5 to TRBJ1-1; 9 bases are shared with TRBD1. The CDR3 runs to 15 residues. Trimming took 0 bases from V and 8 from J; bases not matched to a gene: 7. Per the germline V gene, CDR1 is MNHEY and CDR2 is SVGAGI. DNA for the CDR3: TGTGCCAGCAGTTACTCGACAGGGGGGGGTTGGGAAGCTTTCTTT. This codes for CASSYSTGGGWEAFF.

V is TRBV4-3 and J is TRBJ2-3, with 7 bases aligning to TRBD2. V shed 2 bases, J shed 5 bases, and the junction held 7 bases outside the gene matches. Germline values: CDR1 LGHNA, CDR2 YSLEER. The CDR3 sequence is 15 residues long. The CDR3 nucleotides read TGCGCCAGCAGCCAAATCGCGGGAGTTATAGATACGCAGTATTTT. This codes for CASSQIAGVIDTQYF.

The chain combines TRBV5-5 with TRBJ2-3, with 11 bases identical to TRBD1. In germline, CDR1 is SGHKS, CDR2 YYEKEE (reference sequence). V was pared by 9 bases and J by 7 bases, with 13 bases of the junction left unmatched. The CDR3 consists of 15 residues. As DNA, the CDR3 is TGTGCCACCTCAGCCAGGACAGGGGGCGGAAATACGCAGTATTTT. Amino acid sequence: CATSARTGGGNTQYF.

Of note for this clone: Other DNA sequences in this sample translate to the same CDR3. The chain combines TRBV6-5 with TRBJ2-5; D is undetermined. V lost 6 bases, J lost 5 bases, and 7 bases lay in between. From germline, CDR1 is MNHEY and CDR2 SVGAGI. CDR3 length equals 11 residues. The CDR3 region has the DNA TGTGCCAGCAGCACCGGGGAGACCCAGTACTTC. Protein sequence: CASSTGETQYF.

This chain links TRBV14 with TRBJ2-7; TRBD2 agrees at 9 bases. The CDR3 extends over 16 amino acids. Germline assignment: CDR1 SGHDN and CDR2 FVKESK. V dropped 1 base and J dropped 3; count of bases not matched to a gene: 7. The CDR3 DNA reads as TGTGCCAGCAGCCAAGGGGTTAGCGGGGGAGGCTACGAGCAGTACTTC. Encoded protein: CASSQGVSGGGYEQYF.

The CDR3 sequence: CASSVGTSGGGFETQYF. The CDR3 DNA reads as TGTGCCAGCAGCGTAGGAACTAGCGGGGGGGGATTTGAGACCCAGTACTTC. This chain links TRBV9 with TRBJ2-5; TRBD2 matches at 13 bases. Per germline, CDR1 SGDLS and CDR2 YYNGEE. V was clipped by 0 bases and J by 5 bases; unmatched bases: 7. The CDR3 has 17 amino acids.

V and J are TRBV5-4 and TRBJ2-5, with 16 bases that match TRBD2. CDR1 and CDR2 (germline): SGHNT, YYREEE (reference sequence). Germline trimming cut 4 bases from V and 4 bases from J; bases unmatched to any gene: 7. This CDR3 has 17 residues. The DNA for the CDR3 is TGTGCCAGCAGCCAGGGACTAGCGGGAGGGAGGGTAGAGACCCAGTACTTC. Protein product: CASSQGLAGGRVETQYF.

V and J are TRBV6-4 and TRBJ2-3, with 8 bases aligning to TRBD2. CDR3 length equals 15 residues. Germline V gene lookup returns CDR1 MRHNA and CDR2 SNTAGT. Trimming cost V 5 bases and J 3 bases; bases outside gene matches: 7. The CDR3: CASSHRASGTDTQYF. CDR3 nucleotides: TGTGCCAGCAGTCACCGGGCTAGCGGGACAGATACGCAGTATTTT.

V usage is TRBV30 and J usage is TRBJ2-7; no clear D. The V and J ends lost 5 bases and 4 bases respectively, with 9 bases between them. The length of the CDR3 is 11 residues. Germline CDR1 GTSNPN, CDR2 SVGIG (reference sequence). CDR3 sequence reads: CAWSLGYEQYF. The CDR3 nucleotides read TGTGCCTGGTCCCTCGGGTACGAGCAGTACTTC. Filled out from reference TRBV30 and TRBJ2-7, the complete variable domain reads SQTIHQWPATLVQPVGSPLSLECTVEGTSNPNLYWYRQAAGRGLQLLFYSVGIGQISSEVPQNLSASRPQDRQFILSSKKLLLSDSGFYLCAWSLGYEQYFGPGTRLTVT.

V usage is TRBV27 and J usage is TRBJ1-1, with 8 bases matching TRBD1. Germline trimming cut 3 bases from V and 4 bases from J; bases unmatched to any gene: 7. The CDR3 is 15 amino acids. Per the germline V gene, CDR1 is MNHEY and CDR2 is SMNVEV (reference sequence). The CDR3 reads CASSFGGTGLTEAFF. In nucleotides, the CDR3 is TGTGCCAGCAGTTTCGGCGGGACAGGCCTCACTGAAGCTTTCTTT.

For the CDR3, the DNA is TGTGCCAGCTCTTCGACTTCGGACAGGGGTGCAACTAATGAAAAACTGTTTTTT. This codes for CASSSTSDRGATNEKLFF. The gene calls are TRBV18 and TRBJ1-4; 9 bases are a match to TRBD1. This CDR3 comprises 18 residues. V dropped 6 bases and J dropped 0; count of bases not matched to a gene: 11. Looked up from germline, CDR1 is KGHSH and CDR2 is LQKENI.

The chain joins TRBV25-1 to TRBJ2-1; 8 bases agree with TRBD1. There are 14 residues in the CDR3. CDR1 is MGHDK, CDR2 SYGVNS, per germline. V gave up 2 bases and J gave up 8 bases; unmatched junction bases: 5. The CDR3 DNA reads TGTGCCAGCAGTGAACCATCAGGGGGCCATGAGCAGTTCTTC. Protein: CASSEPSGGHEQFF.

This clone has a single count. The chain combines TRBV6-6 with TRBJ1-1; TRBD1 aligns across 8 bases. The germline gives CDR1 MNHNY, CDR2 SVGAGI (reference sequence). This CDR3 has 16 residues. With 6 bases clipped from V and 3 bases from J, the junction kept 12 bases outside the gene matches. The CDR3 DNA reads as TGTGCCAGCAGCTCCGGGACAGGTCGGTCGGACACTGAAGCTTTCTTT. It yields the protein CASSSGTGRSDTEAFF.

This chain uses TRBV19 with TRBJ2-1; a weak D match, TRBD2 (5 bases). CDR3 length: 16 amino acids. Between the trimmed V and J ends, which lost 3 bases and 0 bases, there was a span of 12 bases. Looked up from germline, CDR1 is LNHDA and CDR2 is SQIVND (reference sequence). The CDR3 here is CASSISPGSSYNEQFF. CDR3 coding DNA: TGTGCCAGTAGTATCTCTCCGGGAAGCTCCTACAATGAGCAGTTCTTC.

The chain carries TRBV6-5 and TRBJ1-1; TRBD1 agrees at 9 bases. The CDR3 extends over 13 amino acids. The V and J ends lost 6 bases and 4 bases, in that order; junction bases with no gene match: 3. Germline V lookup: CDR1 MNHEY, CDR2 SVGAGI. The CDR3 here is CASRLQGATEAFF. For the CDR3, the DNA is TGTGCCAGCAGGTTACAGGGGGCCACTGAAGCTTTCTTT.

This clone was seen more than once but under ten times. CDR3 bases: TGTGCCACGACCTCAAGTAGGGGGATCTCATACGAGCAGTACTTC. Translated: CATTSSRGISYEQYF. This chain links TRBV25-1 with TRBJ2-7; D is perhaps TRBD1 (6 bases). Trimming left V 10 bases short and J 4 bases short, with 23 bases between. The CDR3 runs to 15 residues. CDR1 and CDR2 (germline): MGHDK, SYGVNS.

This chain uses TRBV15 with TRBJ2-1; 8 nucleotides match TRBD2. The CDR3 runs to 18 residues. Per the germline V gene, CDR1 is LNHNV and CDR2 is YYDKDF (reference sequence). Losses at the gene ends were 0 bases for V and 8 bases for J; bases not matched to a gene: 15. This chain's CDR3 is CATSRESISGRLGYEQFF. The CDR3 DNA sequence: TGTGCCACCAGCAGAGAATCCATAAGCGGGAGACTAGGGTATGAGCAGTTCTTC.

The chain joins TRBV19 to TRBJ1-4, with D uncertain. V gave up 3 bases and J gave up 6 bases, with 29 bases separating them. The length of the CDR3 is 20 residues. Germline CDR1 LNHDA, CDR2 SQIVND (reference sequence). The CDR3 sequence: CASSIHPLIRRRAGDEKLFF. CDR3 bases: TGTGCCAGTAGTATTCACCCCCTAATCCGAAGGAGGGCTGGGGATGAAAAACTGTTTTTT.

This chain links TRBV7-9 with TRBJ2-7; D possibly corresponds to TRBD1 (5 bases). CDR3 length: 13 residues. Trimming took 4 bases from V and 7 from J, leaving 14 bases between them. Germline V lookup: CDR1 SEHNR, CDR2 FQNEAQ (reference sequence). CDR3 sequence reads: CASSWGQSWEQYF. The CDR3, as DNA: TGTGCCAGCAGCTGGGGCCAATCCTGGGAGCAGTACTTC.

The chain is built from TRBV28 and TRBJ1-5; 7 bases match TRBD1. The V segment lost 4 bases and the J segment 8 bases; nucleotides outside the gene matches: 8. CDR1 and CDR2 from the germline V gene are MDHEN and SYDVKM. The CDR3 contains 14 residues. The CDR3 sequence: CASSSPQGTEPQHF. In nucleotides, the CDR3 is TGTGCCAGCAGTTCCCCACAGGGGACGGAGCCCCAGCATTTT.

The CDR3: CASSAGGQTYGYTF. CDR3 in DNA: TGTGCCAGCAGTGCCGGAGGACAGACCTATGGCTACACCTTC. The chain recombines TRBV2 with TRBJ1-2; D perhaps matches TRBD1 (6 bases). From germline, CDR1 is SNHLY and CDR2 FYNNEI. Trimming cost V 4 bases and J 4 bases, with 13 bases left between them. The CDR3 contains 14 residues.

This sequence joins TRBV9 and TRBJ2-1; 7 nucleotides align to TRBD1. In germline, CDR1 is SGDLS, CDR2 YYNGEE. The ends lost 2 bases at V and 5 bases at J; junction bases unmatched: 10. The CDR3 covers 16 residues. CDR3 in DNA: TGTGCCAGCAGCGTCGACACAGGGGAAGGAAACAATGAGCAGTTCTTC. Translating gives CASSVDTGEGNNEQFF.

The chain employs TRBV4-3 and TRBJ1-2; 12 nucleotides match TRBD1. The CDR3 extends over 17 amino acids. V lost 0 bases and J lost 4; bases outside the gene matches: 6. CDR1 is LGHNA, CDR2 YSLEER, per germline. The CDR3: CASSQEQGQGAVYGYTF. As DNA, the CDR3 is TGCGCCAGCAGCCAAGAGCAGGGACAGGGGGCTGTCTATGGCTACACCTTC.

The chain uses TRBV5-6 and TRBJ1-2; possible D gene TRBD1, 6 bases. CDR1 and CDR2 from the germline V gene are SGHDT and YYEEEE. Trimming took off 4 bases at V and 7 bases at J, with 20 bases between the two ends. This CDR3 contains 15 residues. DNA of the CDR3: TGTGCCAGCAGCCTCATAGGGGGGGAGAATCTTGGCTACACCTTC. Its protein product is CASSLIGGENLGYTF. Complete variable domain (other parts from reference TRBV5-6 and TRBJ1-2): DAGVTQSPTHLIKTRGQQVTLRCSPKSGHDTVSWYQQALGQGPQFIFQYYEEEERQRGNFPDRFSGHQFPNYSSELNVNALLLGDSALYLCASSLIGGENLGYTFGSGTRLTVV.